Reported below is one TCR beta chain. Libraries were prepared by immunoSEQ multiplex PCR; TCRdb keeps only in-frame clonotypes and omits some of them. The profile shows 60,000 to 75,000 clones, 96% of them singletons. The data stem from a study of cytomegalovirus exposure and HLA in healthy donors. This CDR3 spans 16 amino acids. Germline CDR1 is LGHNA and CDR2 is YSLEER. After removal of 1 base from V and 5 bases from J, the junction contained 8 bases not matched to a gene. The chain recombines TRBV4-3 with TRBJ2-7; 10 positions agree with TRBD1. The sequence was collected from a man aged 18 to 30 in good health and CMV-seronegative. The sample was PBMCs. CDR3 in amino acids: CASSQVPTGGIDEQYF. CDR3 in DNA: TGCGCCAGCAGCCAAGTGCCGACAGGGGGCATCGACGAGCAGTACTTC.